The source of this T cell receptor beta chain is a study of cytomegalovirus exposure and HLA in healthy donors. Background on the study: Earlier results showed 90 million to 120 million unique TCR beta sequences derived from approximately 170 million T cells.

Primers included in the PCR were 60 Vbeta and 13 Jbeta primers. The table came from immunoSEQ multiplex PCR; TCRdb's copy has only in-frame clones and leaves some out. In the table there are around 150,000 clones, roughly three quarters of which are singletons. Worth noting for this clone: Its antigen remains unknown.

The CDR3 has 17 residues. The germline V gene has CDR1 SEHNR and CDR2 FQNEAQ (reference sequence). Trimming shortened V by 6 bases and J by 0 bases, and 18 bases separated the two germline ends. Study findings and constraints: Exclusion as indistinguishable affected some V segments, including TRBV6-2 and TRBV6-3. Common viral pathogens (according to a later analysis) appeared linked to several of the most significant clusters.

The sequenced material came from PBMCs. The rearrangement uses TRBV7-9 and TRBJ1-3; weak D call: TRBD1 (6 bases). The clonotype comes from a man in his sixties in good health and CMV-seronegative. DNA of the CDR3: TGTGCCAGCAGGGCTAGGGGGGGAGCGAGCTCTGGAAACACCATATATTTT. This encodes CASRARGGASSGNTIYF.